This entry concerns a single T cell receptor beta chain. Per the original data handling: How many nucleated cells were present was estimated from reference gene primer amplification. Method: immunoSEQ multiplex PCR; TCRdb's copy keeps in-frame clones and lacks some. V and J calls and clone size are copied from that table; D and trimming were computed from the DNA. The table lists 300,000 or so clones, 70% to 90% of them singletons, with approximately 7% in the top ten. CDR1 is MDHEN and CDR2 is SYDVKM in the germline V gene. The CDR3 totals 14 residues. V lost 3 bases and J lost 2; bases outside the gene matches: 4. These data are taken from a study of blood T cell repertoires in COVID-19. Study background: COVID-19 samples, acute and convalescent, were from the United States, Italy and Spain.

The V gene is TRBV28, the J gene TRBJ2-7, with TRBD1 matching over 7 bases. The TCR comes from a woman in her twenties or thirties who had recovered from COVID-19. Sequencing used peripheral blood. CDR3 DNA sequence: TGTGCCAGCAGTTTTAGGACAGGAGCCTACGAGCAGTACTTC. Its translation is CASSFRTGAYEQYF.